Shown below are 2 T cell receptor beta chains from a single sample sequenced in a study of T cells in Graves' hyperthyroidism and ophthalmopathy. Using RNA transcripts as the source, TCR beta CDR3 regions were amplified. With the HTBI primer set, the TCR CDR3 went through a first round of RT-PCR. Each CDR3 protein gets one entry after TCRdb re-called the multiplex PCR reads with MiXCR. The top ten clones hold over 45% of a sample with 560,000 or so distinct CDR3 sequences, 20% of them seen once. Sequencing was performed on blood. The receptor set was obtained from a middle-aged man with Graves' ophthalmopathy.

This rearrangement joins TRBV7-9 to TRBJ1-2; D perhaps matches TRBD1 (6 bases). The germline CDR1 and CDR2 sequences are SEHNR and FQNEAQ (reference sequence). Trimming shortened V by 8 bases and J by 8 bases, and 21 bases separated the two germline ends. This CDR3 has 14 residues. The chain's CDR3 is CASGSSDRPGGYTF. In nucleotides, the CDR3 is TGTGCCAGCGGATCGTCTGACAGGCCGGGGGGCTACACCTTC.

The chain couples TRBV20-1 to TRBJ1-2; tentative D call: TRBD1 (6 bases). The germline V gene encodes CDR1 DFQATT and CDR2 SNEGSKA (reference sequence). The CDR3 is 15 amino acids. Trimming took 0 bases from V and 0 from J, leaving 11 bases between them. In DNA, the CDR3 is TGCAGTGCTAGAGATAGGACAGCACCTAACTATGGCTACACCTTC. Its translation: CSARDRTAPNYGYTF.